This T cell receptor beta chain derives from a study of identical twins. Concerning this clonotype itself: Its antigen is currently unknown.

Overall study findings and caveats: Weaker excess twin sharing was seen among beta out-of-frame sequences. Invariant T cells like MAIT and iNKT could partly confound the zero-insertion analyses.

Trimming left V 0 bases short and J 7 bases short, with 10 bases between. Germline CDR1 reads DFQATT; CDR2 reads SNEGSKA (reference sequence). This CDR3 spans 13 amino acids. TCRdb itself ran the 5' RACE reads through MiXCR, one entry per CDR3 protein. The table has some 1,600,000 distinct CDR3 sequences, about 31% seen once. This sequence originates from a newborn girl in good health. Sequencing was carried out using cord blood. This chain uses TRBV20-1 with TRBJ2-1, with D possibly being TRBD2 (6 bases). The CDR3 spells CSARDGGRNEQFF. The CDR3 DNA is TGCAGTGCTAGAGATGGAGGGCGGAATGAGCAGTTCTTC.